These 21 T cell receptor beta chains originate from one sample sequenced in a study of Graves' ophthalmopathy and Graves' hyperthyroidism. As the template, RNA transcripts were used to amplify TCR beta CDR3 regions. Investigators did first-round RT-PCR with HTBI primers, then second-round multiplex PCR. TCRdb reprocessed the multiplex PCR reads with MiXCR, giving one entry per CDR3 protein. The sample holds under 350,000 distinct CDR3 sequences, roughly a sixth seen once. Material for sequencing was peripheral blood. The origin of the receptors is an adult man with Graves' ophthalmopathy.

This clonotype came up many times. The CDR3, as DNA: TGTGCCTGGAGACTCAGGGTAGCGGGGGACCGAGAGACCCAGTACTTC. It yields the protein CAWRLRVAGDRETQYF. The chain employs TRBV30 and TRBJ2-5; 9 bases map to TRBD2. CDR3 size: 16 residues. The V gene's germline CDR1 is GTSNPN and CDR2 SVGIG (reference sequence). After removal of 3 bases from V and 4 bases from J, the junction contained 12 bases not matched to a gene.

This clonotype was detected many times. The V call is TRBV27, the J call TRBJ1-6; the D is unclear. Trimming removed 5 bases from V and 8 bases from J, with 16 bases in between. This CDR3 is built from 15 residues. Looked up from germline, CDR1 is MNHEY and CDR2 is SMNVEV (reference sequence). The CDR3 DNA sequence: TGTGCCAGCAGTCGAGGGTCGACAACGGATTCACCCCTCCACTTT. This translates into CASSRGSTTDSPLHF.

This clonotype was counted at least ten times. CDR3 loop: CASSLSDGTGELFF. CDR3 coding DNA: TGTGCCAGCAGCTTATCTGACGGCACCGGGGAGCTGTTTTTT. The V gene is TRBV7-9, the J gene TRBJ2-2; unclear D gene. This CDR3 has 14 amino acids. With 2 bases removed from V and 4 bases from J, the gap between germline ends came to 8 bases. From germline, CDR1 is SEHNR and CDR2 FQNEAQ (reference sequence).

This clonotype was counted ten times or more. The CDR3 is CASSLDPNTEAFF. CDR3 nucleotide sequence: TGTGCCAGCAGCCTAGACCCGAACACTGAAGCTTTCTTT. The chain links TRBV7-3 to TRBJ1-1; D gene ambiguous. The germline CDR1 and CDR2 sequences are SGHTA and FQGTGA. V gave up 5 bases and J gave up 1 base, with 8 bases separating them. The length of the CDR3 is 13 residues.

This sequence joins TRBV20-1 and TRBJ2-5; D is possibly TRBD1 (6 bases). Germline values: CDR1 DFQATT, CDR2 SNEGSKA (reference sequence). The CDR3 loop spans 12 amino acids. V lost 6 bases, J lost 2 bases, and 10 bases lay in between. CDR3 nucleotides: TGCAGTGCAGACAGGAGACAAGAGACCCAGTACTTC. Protein: CSADRRQETQYF.

This clonotype was recorded many times. The genes are TRBV4-3 and TRBJ2-7; 8 nucleotides agree with TRBD2. This CDR3 spans 16 amino acids. Unmatched junction bases numbered 6, after V lost 0 bases and J lost 2 bases. Germline V CDR1 and CDR2: LGHNA, YSLEER. CDR3 region: CASSQDWRGATYEQYF. For the CDR3, the DNA is TGCGCCAGCAGCCAAGATTGGCGGGGGGCCACCTACGAGCAGTACTTC.

At least ten counts were recorded for this clonotype. The rearrangement links TRBV27 to TRBJ2-2, with 10 positions matching TRBD1. Unmatched junction bases numbered 1, after V lost 2 bases and J lost 4 bases. This CDR3 has 15 amino acids. CDR1 is MNHEY, CDR2 SMNVEV, per germline (reference sequence). This CDR3 reads CASSLGTGATGELFF. The DNA of the CDR3 is TGTGCCAGCAGTTTAGGGACAGGGGCCACCGGGGAGCTGTTTTTT.

This clonotype was seen many times. The genes are TRBV14 and TRBJ1-1, with D possibly being TRBD1 (5 bases). V was cut by 4 bases and J by 1 base, with 22 bases left in between. CDR3 size: 18 residues. Germline V gene data show CDR1 as SGHDN and CDR2 as FVKESK. The CDR3 loop is CASSPWQGRRVRNTEAFF. The CDR3 bases are TGTGCCAGCAGCCCATGGCAGGGTCGTCGTGTCAGGAACACTGAAGCTTTCTTT.

This clonotype was observed at least ten times. The J gene is TRBJ2-7, the V gene TRBV2, with no clear D. This CDR3 spans 15 amino acids. Germline V gives CDR1 SNHLY, CDR2 FYNNEI. Trimming cost V 0 bases and J 0 bases, with 9 bases left between them. CDR3 nucleotide sequence: TGTGCCAGCAGTGAAGCGCTGGGCAGCTCCTACGAGCAGTACTTC. It yields the protein CASSEALGSSYEQYF.

This clonotype was counted ten times or more. The rearrangement links TRBV7-9 to TRBJ2-7; tentative D call: TRBD1 (6 bases). This CDR3 has 18 residues. Germline CDR1 is SEHNR and CDR2 is FQNEAQ (reference sequence). V was pared by 2 bases and J by 2 bases, with 22 bases between. As DNA, the CDR3 is TGTGCCAGCAGCTTAACCGCTTGGGGGCCAGGATGGCCCTACGAGCAGTACTTC. Its protein product is CASSLTAWGPGWPYEQYF.

In this sample, this clonotype turned up many times. The J gene is TRBJ2-7, the V gene TRBV30, with TRBD1 as a possible D gene (5 bases). CDR1 is GTSNPN, CDR2 SVGIG, per germline (reference sequence). This CDR3 is built from 11 residues. V was pared by 4 bases and J by 4 bases, with 8 bases between. The CDR3 nucleotides read TGTGCCTGGATGGACAATTACGAGCAGTACTTC. It is translated as CAWMDNYEQYF.

This clonotype has a count of ten or more. The chain uses TRBV5-1 and TRBJ2-5; 10 bases are shared with TRBD2. This CDR3 contains 16 residues. Germline-derived CDR1 and CDR2 are SGHRS and YFSETQ. The V segment lost 0 bases and the J segment 9 bases; nucleotides outside the gene matches: 11. The CDR3 loop reads CASSLASTSGAEAQYF. In DNA form, the CDR3 reads TGCGCCAGCAGCTTGGCCAGTACTAGCGGGGCGGAAGCCCAGTACTTC.

This clonotype was seen at least ten times. This CDR3 reads CATGDEETQYF. In nucleotides, the CDR3 is TGTGCTACAGGGGATGAAGAGACCCAGTACTTC. The chain combines TRBV24-1 with TRBJ2-5; 7 bases match TRBD1. The CDR3 sequence is 11 residues long. Germline V gives CDR1 KGHDR, CDR2 SFDVKD.

This clonotype was recorded at least ten times. The chain has TRBV4-3 and TRBJ2-7; 9 bases match TRBD1. V shed 2 bases and J 4 bases; nucleotides not matched to a gene: 6. The CDR3 length is 15 residues. Germline loops: CDR1 LGHNA, CDR2 YSLEER. CDR3 sequence (DNA): TGCGCCAGCAGCCAATACAGGGGGCGCGGGTACGAGCAGTACTTC. This sequence encodes CASSQYRGRGYEQYF.

This clonotype appeared many times. The chain couples TRBV6-5 to TRBJ1-2; D unresolved. CDR3 length: 16 amino acids. From germline, CDR1 is MNHEY and CDR2 SVGAGI. Trimming stripped 4 bases from V and 3 bases from J, with 18 bases between. CDR3 coding DNA: TGTGCCAGCAGTTTGGAGGAGGTGGGCGCAGACTATGGCTACACCTTC. It specifies CASSLEEVGADYGYTF.

The table lists this clonotype with many counts. The chain combines TRBV2 with TRBJ1-6, with a tentative D call TRBD1 (5 bases). The CDR3 has 13 amino acids. The ends were cut back, 3 bases at V and 10 bases at J, with 10 bases in the middle. Germline loops: CDR1 SNHLY, CDR2 FYNNEI. As DNA, the CDR3 is TGTGCCAGCAGTGAGAGCCGGGACTCACCCCTCCACTTT. Translating gives CASSESRDSPLHF.

This clonotype was recorded at least ten times. The chain carries TRBV5-1 and TRBJ2-2; D uncertain. The germline V and J ends were trimmed by 4 bases and 7 bases, with 11 bases remaining between them. The CDR3 is 13 residues long. CDR1 and CDR2 from the germline V gene are SGHRS and YFSETQ. The CDR3 loop is CASSENHGGELFF. The CDR3 DNA follows: TGCGCCAGCAGCGAGAACCATGGCGGGGAGCTGTTTTTT.

V usage is TRBV30 and J usage is TRBJ2-7; D remains unclear. Trimming took off 0 bases at V and 7 bases at J, with 7 bases between the two ends. The CDR3 loop spans 11 amino acids. Germline CDR1 is GTSNPN and CDR2 is SVGIG (reference sequence). The CDR3 region is CAWSVVGEQYF. The CDR3 nucleotides read TGTGCCTGGAGTGTGGTCGGGGAGCAGTACTTC.

This clonotype has a count of ten or more. The chain carries TRBV5-1 and TRBJ1-1; maybe TRBD1 (6 bases). From germline, CDR1 is SGHRS and CDR2 YFSETQ. The V end lost 0 bases, the J end lost 1 base, and 13 bases lay between the germline ends. CDR3 size: 16 residues. CDR3 bases: TGCGCCAGCAGCTTGGTGGGCCGGGGGGCGAACACTGAAGCTTTCTTT. This codes for CASSLVGRGANTEAFF.

This clonotype was recorded many times. This rearrangement joins TRBV11-2 to TRBJ2-7; 10 bases align to TRBD1. Germline V lookup: CDR1 SGHAT, CDR2 FQNNGV. V dropped 5 bases and J dropped 4; count of bases not matched to a gene: 11. This CDR3 comprises 16 residues. CDR3 sequence reads: CASSTRQGAGRYEQYF. CDR3 in DNA: TGTGCCAGCAGCACCCGACAGGGGGCGGGCAGGTACGAGCAGTACTTC.

This clonotype was recorded at least ten times. The chain links TRBV6-2 or TRBV6-3 to TRBJ2-7, with D possibly being TRBD2 (5 bases). Germline V gene lookup returns CDR1 MNHEY and CDR2 SVGEGT. CDR3 length equals 14 residues. The V and J ends lost 4 bases and 6 bases respectively, with 16 bases between them. The CDR3 sequence: CASSSTLGSREQYF. DNA for the CDR3: TGTGCCAGCAGTTCTACCCTAGGGAGTCGCGAGCAGTACTTC.